The 18 T cell receptor beta chains below all came from one sample that was sequenced in a study of neurological immune-mediated disorders. In TCRdb, the 5' RACE reads were re-called with MiXCR into one record per CDR3 protein. The sample shows around 130,000 distinct CDR3 sequences, about 3.4% of them seen only once. The sequencing sample was made of PBMCs. The receptors were gathered from a woman younger than 45 with multiple sclerosis.

This chain links TRBV12-3 or TRBV12-4 with TRBJ2-1; 13 bases align to TRBD2. The ends lost 4 bases at V and 9 bases at J; junction bases unmatched: 3. The CDR3 runs to 14 residues. The CDR3 DNA sequence: TGTGCCAGCAGTTGGACTAGCGGGAGCTCTGAGCAGTTCTTC. Translating gives CASSWTSGSSEQFF.

At least ten counts were recorded for this clonotype. The rearrangement joins TRBV6-5 to TRBJ2-5; the match to TRBD2 covers 7 bases. CDR3 length: 15 residues. After removal of 7 bases from V and 1 base from J, the junction contained 9 bases not matched to a gene. The V gene's germline CDR1 is MNHEY and CDR2 SVGAGI. The CDR3 DNA is TGTGCCAGCATGATCGGGCTAGCGGTCCAAGAGACCCAGTACTTC. It translates to CASMIGLAVQETQYF.

This clonotype was found many times. The chain joins TRBV20-1 to TRBJ1-2, with a tentative D call TRBD1 (5 bases). The germline V and J ends were trimmed by 7 bases and 5 bases, with 14 bases remaining between them. Germline loops: CDR1 DFQATT, CDR2 SNEGSKA (reference sequence). This CDR3 region has 12 residues. The CDR3 bases are TGCAGTGGGGGGTCTAACCTATATGGCTACACCTTC. Translating it yields CSGGSNLYGYTF.

This clonotype was seen ten or more times. The CDR3 loop is CSVSGYTGELFF. CDR3 nucleotide sequence: TGCAGCGTTTCCGGGTACACCGGGGAGCTGTTTTTT. This chain connects TRBV29-1 to TRBJ2-2, with D unclear. Trimming removed 5 bases from V and 3 bases from J, with 7 bases in between. Germline V gives CDR1 SQVTM, CDR2 ANQGSEA. This CDR3 is 12 amino acids long.

This clonotype was recorded at least ten times. The chain combines TRBV7-2 with TRBJ1-1; a weak D match, TRBD1 (5 bases). The V gene lost 8 bases and the J gene lost 6 bases, with 13 bases spanning the gap. This CDR3 contains 12 residues. CDR1 and CDR2 (germline): SGHTA, FQGNSA. In nucleotides, the CDR3 is TGTGCCAGCGAGGGGTGGCTCTCTGAAGCTTTCTTT. It is translated as CASEGWLSEAFF.

This clonotype has at least ten counts. The J gene is TRBJ2-3, the V gene TRBV9; 7 bases are a match to TRBD2. Germline values: CDR1 SGDLS, CDR2 YYNGEE. Trimming removed 2 bases from V and 2 bases from J; junction bases left unmatched: 2. This CDR3 has 14 amino acids. The CDR3 DNA reads TGTGCCAGCAGCGTGGCGGGGGTCACAGATACGCAGTATTTT. Translating gives CASSVAGVTDTQYF.

This clonotype was seen repeatedly, ten times or more. V and J are TRBV12-3 or TRBV12-4 and TRBJ2-1; D possibly uses TRBD1 or TRBD2 (5 bases each). This CDR3 is built from 16 residues. V lost 6 bases to trimming and J lost 5 bases, with 20 bases between them. The chain's CDR3 is CASRGVRATHDNEQFF. The CDR3 coding sequence is TGTGCCAGCAGGGGGGTCAGAGCTACACATGACAATGAGCAGTTCTTC.

This clonotype has at least ten counts. This chain links TRBV12-3 or TRBV12-4 with TRBJ1-1; 8 nucleotides agree with TRBD1. CDR3 size: 14 residues. Trimming cost V 7 bases and J 4 bases; bases outside gene matches: 8. The CDR3 DNA is TGTGCCAGCACCCGGACAGGGCGACTCACTGAAGCTTTCTTT. This sequence encodes CASTRTGRLTEAFF.

Many counts were recorded for this clonotype. V and J are TRBV12-3 or TRBV12-4 and TRBJ1-1; 8 bases align to TRBD1. After removal of 1 base from V and 6 bases from J, the junction contained 4 bases not matched to a gene. This CDR3 spans 14 amino acids. The CDR3 DNA reads as TGTGCCAGCAGTTTAGAGACAGGGGTGGCTGAAGCTTTCTTT. Amino acids: CASSLETGVAEAFF.

V gene TRBV10-3 combines with J gene TRBJ2-7; D may match TRBD1 or TRBD2 (5 bases each). Germline V gives CDR1 ENHRY, CDR2 SYGVKD. The length of the CDR3 is 12 residues. V was cut by 6 bases and J by 5 bases, with 11 bases left in between. In DNA, the CDR3 is TGTGCCATCAGAGCCGGGGCCAACGAGCAGTACTTC. This codes for CAIRAGANEQYF.

The chain has TRBV20-1 and TRBJ2-2, with D tentatively TRBD1 (5 bases). The germline CDR1 and CDR2 sequences are DFQATT and SNEGSKA (reference sequence). The CDR3 sequence is 13 residues long. Trimming took 6 bases from V and 4 from J, leaving 12 bases between them. The CDR3 bases are TGCAGTGCGGCACCTCAGGGCACCGGGGAGCTGTTTTTT. It is translated as CSAAPQGTGELFF.

This clonotype was detected ten times or more. The chain is built from TRBV20-1 and TRBJ2-2; D remains ambiguous. Germline CDR1 is DFQATT and CDR2 is SNEGSKA (reference sequence). CDR3 length: 13 amino acids. V was cut by 4 bases and J by 1 base, with 7 bases left in between. CDR3 sequence reads: CSAMWGNTGELFF. The CDR3 DNA is TGCAGTGCTATGTGGGGGAACACCGGGGAGCTGTTTTTT.

This clonotype was observed many times. V usage is TRBV10-3 and J usage is TRBJ2-1, with D maybe TRBD2 (6 bases). V lost 6 bases to trimming and J lost 5 bases, with 11 bases between them. Germline loops: CDR1 ENHRY, CDR2 SYGVKD. This CDR3 spans 13 amino acids. This CDR3 is CAIRSGGNNEQFF. CDR3 nucleotide sequence: TGTGCCATCAGGTCCGGGGGAAACAATGAGCAGTTCTTC.

The sample holds many counts of this clonotype. V usage is TRBV7-8 and J usage is TRBJ2-5; D ambiguous. Germline-derived CDR1 and CDR2 are SGHVS and FQNEAQ. Deletions cut 1 base from V and 5 bases from J, with 5 bases between. The CDR3 consists of 12 residues. The CDR3 nucleotides read TGTGCCAGCAGCTTAGTGCGGGAGACCCAGTACTTC. Its translation: CASSLVRETQYF. The entire variable domain, with the rest obtained from reference TRBV7-8 and TRBJ2-5, is as follows: GAGVSQSPRYKVAKRGQDVALRCDPISGHVSLFWYQQALGQGPEFLTYFQNEAQLDKSGLPSDRFFAERPEGSVSTLKIQRTQQEDSAVYLCASSLVRETQYFGPGTRLLVL.

This clonotype was found many times. The chain joins TRBV10-3 to TRBJ2-3; 8 bases line up with TRBD1. This CDR3 contains 15 residues. Trimming took 4 bases from V and 3 from J; bases not matched to a gene: 6. Germline V gives CDR1 ENHRY, CDR2 SYGVKD. DNA for the CDR3: TGTGCCATCAGTGGCAAAACAGGGGGAACAGATACGCAGTATTTT. Its translation is CAISGKTGGTDTQYF.

The sample holds many counts of this clonotype. In DNA, the CDR3 is TGCGCCAGGCGGTGGTCAAGCTCCTACGAGCAGTACTTC. This gives the protein CARRWSSSYEQYF. The V and J genes are TRBV4-3 and TRBJ2-7; no firm D call. From germline, CDR1 is LGHNA and CDR2 YSLEER. V lost 9 bases, J lost 0 bases, and 12 bases lay in between. The CDR3 is 13 amino acids.

This clonotype was seen repeatedly, ten times or more. The chain has TRBV6-5 and TRBJ2-2; D gene uncertain. In germline, CDR1 is MNHEY, CDR2 SVGAGI. CDR3 length equals 15 residues. The ends were cut back, 2 bases at V and 2 bases at J, with 9 bases in the middle. CDR3 region: CASSYVAANTGELFF. CDR3 sequence (DNA): TGTGCCAGCAGTTACGTAGCAGCCAACACCGGGGAGCTGTTTTTT.

There are many counts of this clonotype. The chain has TRBV20-1 and TRBJ2-7; TRBD2 aligns across 7 bases. V trimming: 2 bases; J trimming: 0 bases; junction bases outside the gene matches: 7. CDR1 DFQATT and CDR2 SNEGSKA come from the germline V gene (reference sequence). The CDR3 spans 15 residues. CDR3 protein: CSARKPLADSYEQYF. The DNA for the CDR3 is TGCAGTGCTAGAAAGCCCCTAGCGGACTCCTACGAGCAGTACTTC.